This T cell receptor beta chain was recovered during a study of low-dose radiotherapy and immunotherapy resistance in tumors. Study-wide context: Fractions of 0.5 Gy went to Cohort 1 every 2 weeks, totaling 6.5 Gy. Each patient was administered nivolumab intravenously at 240 mg, which was a flat dose, every two weeks, along with intravenous ipilimumab at 1 mg/kg every six weeks.

This clonotype occurred a few times. Looked up from germline, CDR1 is KGHSH and CDR2 is LQKENI. V shed 3 bases and J 6 bases; nucleotides not matched to a gene: 4. The CDR3 consists of 14 residues. Alpha and beta chains were covered, as first-strand cDNA relied on TRAV- and TRBV-specific primers. The TCRs were subjected to amplification over 20 PCR cycles employing a constant-region primer in conjunction with a V-primer adapter. In vitro transcription served to amplify the mRNA that had been isolated. TCRdb independently ran MiXCR on the reads; one entry per CDR3 protein. The data hold 15,000 to 20,000 distinct CDR3 sequences, with 70% observed a single time.

The rearrangement uses TRBV18 and TRBJ1-3; 8 bases are a match to TRBD1. This TCR was sampled from a human donor with advanced metastatic prostate, ovarian, gallbladder or colorectal cancer (not recorded which). This table probably holds off-target reads from a library built for another chain. The CDR3 loop is CASSPTGVENTIYF. For the CDR3, the DNA is TGTGCCAGCTCACCGACAGGGGTTGAAAACACCATATATTTT.